Listed below are T cell receptor beta chains from one sample, sequenced in a study of response to subunit inactivated influenza vaccine. TCRdb re-analysed the RT-PCR reads in MiXCR, keeping a single row per CDR3 protein. The table records around 200,000 distinct CDR3 sequences, about 9% of them present only once. The source was non-naive T cells sorted from PBMCs, collected on the day of vaccination. These receptors all come from a man in his fifties or sixties who received an inactivated influenza vaccine. Each CDR3 is given with its conserved first and last residue. Each record gives: V gene, clone size, J gene, D gene, CDR3 DNA, CDR3 protein. D genes are given only for firm matches. The listing skips clone size in some rows; elsewhere it reads once, few, many or a size class.

>TRBV7-2|many|TRBJ2-3|-
TGTGCCAGCAGCCTCAGCACAGATACGCAGTATTTT
CASSLSTDTQYF
>TRBV27|-|TRBJ1-1|-
TGTGCCAGCACCCTCAGGGCGGGCACTGAAGCTTTCTTT
CASTLRAGTEAFF
>TRBV11-2|-|TRBJ2-2|TRBD2
TGTGCCAGCAGCCGCCGACTAGCGGGAGTCGTCACCGGGGAGCTGTTTTTT
CASSRRLAGVVTGELFF
>TRBV5-1|-|TRBJ1-4|-
TGCGCCAGCAGCCACCAGACTCAGGAAGGCGAAAAACTGTTTTTT
CASSHQTQEGEKLFF
>TRBV2|many|TRBJ2-3|-
TGTGCCAGCACCTGGGTAGCGTCGACAGATACGCAGTATTTT
CASTWVASTDTQYF
>TRBV7-6|many|TRBJ1-1|-
TGTGCCAGCAGCTTAGATCGGGGATCCACTGAAGCTTTCTTT
CASSLDRGSTEAFF
>TRBV7-2|-|TRBJ2-2|TRBD2
TGTGCCAGCAGCCCTGCCGGGGGGGGCCAGCTGTTTTTT
CASSPAGGGQLFF
>TRBV5-1|many|TRBJ2-1|TRBD2
TGCGCCAGCACCAAAGGACTAGCACCTTTAAGGAGCTCCTACAATGAGCAGTTCTTC
CASTKGLAPLRSSYNEQFF
>TRBV6-5|few|TRBJ2-3|TRBD1
TGTGCCAGCAGTTACTCAGGACAGGGGCCGGGTACGCAGTATTTT
CASSYSGQGPGTQYF
>TRBV3-1|many|TRBJ2-1|TRBD1
TGTGCCAGCAGCCAAGATAGGACAGGGCGATACAATGAGCAGTTCTTC
CASSQDRTGRYNEQFF
>TRBV7-3|few|TRBJ2-1|-
TGTGCCAGCAGCTTATCCGGTGCATTGGGGGAGCAGTTCTTC
CASSLSGALGEQFF
>TRBV14|many|TRBJ2-2|TRBD1
TGTGCCAGCAGCACCAACAGGGGTCAGAACACCGGGGAGCTGTTTTTT
CASSTNRGQNTGELFF
>TRBV20-1|-|TRBJ1-2|-
TGCAGTGCTACCCGGACAGAGCCTAACTATGGCTACACCTTC
CSATRTEPNYGYTF
>TRBV29-1|many|TRBJ2-3|-
TGCAGCGTTGAAGATCAGCTAGAAACTAGCACAGATACGCAGTATTTT
CSVEDQLETSTDTQYF
>TRBV5-6|-|TRBJ1-5|TRBD1
TGTGCCAGCAGCTTCGGACAGGGGAATAGCAATCAGCCCCAGCATTTT
CASSFGQGNSNQPQHF
>TRBV3-1|many|TRBJ2-7|TRBD1
TGTGCCAGCAGCCAACAGGACAGGGTAAGGTACGAGCAGTACTTC
CASSQQDRVRYEQYF
>TRBV7-2|many|TRBJ2-3|TRBD2
TGTGCCAGCAGCTTAGGGACTAGTTGGAACACAGATACGCAGTATTTT
CASSLGTSWNTDTQYF
>TRBV20-1|few|TRBJ2-7|TRBD1
TGCAGTGCTAGTCAGGGGGCCCAAACCGGGACAGGGTTGTACTTC
CSASQGAQTGTGLYF
>TRBV20-1|-|TRBJ2-5|TRBD2
TGCAGTGCTAAGGCTAGTCGGGGAGGGGAGACCCAGTACTTC
CSAKASRGGETQYF
>TRBV4-1|-|TRBJ1-2|-
TGCGCCAGCAGCCAAGTATTTAGCTTCTATGGCTACACCTTC
CASSQVFSFYGYTF
>TRBV5-1|many|TRBJ2-5|TRBD1
TGCGCCAGCAGCACGGGACAGGGGAGAGGGGAGACCCAGTACTTC
CASSTGQGRGETQYF
>TRBV4-3|few|TRBJ2-3|-
TGCGCCAGCAGCCAAATGCTGGGGGCGCCGACAGATACGCAGTATTTT
CASSQMLGAPTDTQYF
>TRBV11-1|few|TRBJ2-2|TRBD2
TGTGCCAGCAGCTTAATTAGGGGGGACGGACTAGCGGGCCTGAACACCGGGGAGCTGTTTTTT
CASSLIRGDGLAGLNTGELFF
>TRBV28|few|TRBJ2-7|TRBD2
TGTGCCAGCTCACTTACGGGGACTACGCCATTCTACGAGCAGTACTTC
CASSLTGTTPFYEQYF
>TRBV21-1|few|TRBJ1-5|-
TGTGCCAGCAGCAAACTACTCCGGGACTATAGTTTTGGAAGTAGCAATCAGCCCCAGCATTTT
CASSKLLRDYSFGSSNQPQHF
>TRBV12-3/TRBV12-4|many|TRBJ1-6|-
TGTGCCAGCAGGGACAGCAATAATTCACCCCTCCACTTT
CASRDSNNSPLHF
>TRBV2|few|TRBJ1-5|-
TGTGCCAGCAAAGAGACCGCGACCTCTGGGCAGCCCCAGCATTTT
CASKETATSGQPQHF
>TRBV6-2/TRBV6-3|-|TRBJ1-2|TRBD1
TGTGCCAGCGTAAGACAGGGGATGGTCTATGGCTACACCTTC
CASVRQGMVYGYTF
>TRBV7-2|-|TRBJ2-2|-
TGTGCCTCTAGACCCCCAGGACCCGGGGAGCTGTTTTTT
CASRPPGPGELFF
>TRBV4-1|few|TRBJ2-3|TRBD1
TGCGCCAGCAGCCAAGATTGGACAGGTAGCACAGATACGCAGTATTTT
CASSQDWTGSTDTQYF
>TRBV29-1|many|TRBJ2-1|TRBD1
TGCAGCGGACAGGGGTCCTACAATGAGCAGTTCTTC
CSGQGSYNEQFF
>TRBV27|many|TRBJ2-2|-
TGTGCCAGCAAAGGGCCGAACACCGGGGAGCTGTTTTTT
CASKGPNTGELFF
>TRBV27|few|TRBJ2-5|-
TGTGCCAGCAGTTCCCGACAGGAGCAAGAGACCCAGTACTTC
CASSSRQEQETQYF
>TRBV5-1|-|TRBJ2-5|-
TGCGCCAGCAAAGCGGGCCATGACCAAGAGACCCAGTACTTC
CASKAGHDQETQYF
>TRBV18|many|TRBJ2-1|TRBD2
TGTGCCAGCTCGTCAACTAGCGGGACTTACAATGAGCAGTTCTTC
CASSSTSGTYNEQFF
>TRBV7-9|-|TRBJ2-1|-
TGTGCCAGCAGTTATCAGGGCTACAATGAGCAGTTCTTC
CASSYQGYNEQFF
>TRBV20-1|few|TRBJ2-5|TRBD1
TGCAGTGCGCGACAGGGGGTGGGACAAGAGACCCAGTACTTC
CSARQGVGQETQYF
>TRBV5-6|once|TRBJ1-4|-
TGTGCCAGCCGAGGACAGCTTAATGAAAAACTGTTTTTT
CASRGQLNEKLFF
>TRBV12-3/TRBV12-4|many|TRBJ1-2|TRBD1
TGTGCCAGCAGCCCGACAGGGTCGGGCTACACCTTC
CASSPTGSGYTF
>TRBV10-3|few|TRBJ2-7|TRBD1
TGTGCCATCAGGACAGGGGACAGGCCCAACTACGAGCAGTACTTC
CAIRTGDRPNYEQYF
>TRBV15|-|TRBJ1-3|-
TGTGCCACCAGCAATGATCAGGGCGGCTCTGGAAACACCATATATTTT
CATSNDQGGSGNTIYF
>TRBV20-1|few|TRBJ2-6|-
TGCAGTGCTAGAGATGTCCGGGCCATTACCTCTGGGGCCAACGTCCTGACTTTC
CSARDVRAITSGANVLTF
>TRBV9|few|TRBJ2-7|-
TGTGCCAGCAGCGTAGCCCCCAGCGAAGGCGGGGAGCAGTACTTC
CASSVAPSEGGEQYF
>TRBV5-5|many|TRBJ1-4|-
TGTGCCAGCAGCACCCCAACTAATGAAAAACTGTTTTTT
CASSTPTNEKLFF
>TRBV11-2|few|TRBJ2-1|-
TGTGCCAGCAGCCTTGAACAGTGGACCTCCTACAATGAGCAGTTCTTC
CASSLEQWTSYNEQFF
>TRBV20-1|-|TRBJ2-2|-
TGCAGTGCTAGAGATGTCGGGACGAACACCGGGGAGCTGTTTTTT
CSARDVGTNTGELFF
>TRBV6-2/TRBV6-3|many|TRBJ2-2|TRBD2
TGTGCCAGCAGTTCTTTGACTAGCCGCGGGGAGCTGTTTTTT
CASSSLTSRGELFF
>TRBV20-1|few|TRBJ2-3|TRBD2
TGCTGTGCTAGTGCAACCCTAGCGGGAGGACCAGATACGCAGTATTTT
CCASATLAGGPDTQYF
>TRBV15|-|TRBJ1-3|-
TGTGCCACCAGCAGAGGGGGAGGGCCCTCCTCTGGAAACACCATATATTTT
CATSRGGGPSSGNTIYF
>TRBV3-1|few|TRBJ2-5|-
TGTGCCAGCAGCCGATTTGGGGGAGAGACCCAGTACTTC
CASSRFGGETQYF
>TRBV20-1|-|TRBJ1-4|-
TGCAGTGCTAGAGGGGAAGGGAGCAGTGAAAAACTGTTTTTT
CSARGEGSSEKLFF
>TRBV20-1|medium-sized|TRBJ2-2|-
TGCAGTGCTAGAGATCCTGGAGGGATGCGTTCCGGGGAGCTGTTTTTT
CSARDPGGMRSGELFF
>TRBV6-5|-|TRBJ1-6|-
TGTGCCAGCAGTGCCCCACAGGGTAGCATCCACTTT
CASSAPQGSIHF
>TRBV7-8|many|TRBJ2-1|TRBD2
TGTGCCAGCAGCTTAGACTTGGGCGGGGGGGCCATTGAGCAGTTCTTC
CASSLDLGGGAIEQFF
>TRBV5-6|few|TRBJ2-5|TRBD2
TGTGCCACCTACCGACTAGCGGGAGATAGGGACCAGTACTTC
CATYRLAGDRDQYF
>TRBV6-4|few|TRBJ1-5|-
TGTGCCAGCAGCGTTCATGAGGATCAGCCCCAGCATTTT
CASSVHEDQPQHF
>TRBV10-3|many|TRBJ2-1|TRBD1
TGTGCCATCAGACCTACCGGGACAGGCTACAATGAGCAGTTCTTC
CAIRPTGTGYNEQFF
>TRBV4-1|few|TRBJ2-5|TRBD2
TGCGCCAGCAGCCAAATAGGACTAGCGGGGAGACAAGAGACCCAGTACTTC
CASSQIGLAGRQETQYF